The present entry profiles one T cell receptor (beta chain) with its context. Its antigen is undetermined. The record originates from a study of T cells in Graves' hyperthyroidism and ophthalmopathy. Amplified TCR beta CDR3 regions came from RNA transcripts. The TCR CDR3 was amplified in a first-round RT-PCR using the HTBI primer set. TCRdb reprocessed the multiplex PCR reads via MiXCR and lists one record per CDR3 protein. Here the sample spans over 650,000 distinct CDR3 sequences, 15% to 20% being singletons. General study findings and limits: Among clonotypes expanded in thyroid above 0.001, most were also found in blood.

Germline V gene data show CDR1 as SNHLY and CDR2 as FYNNEI. CDR3 length: 14 amino acids. With V trimmed by 7 bases and J by 0 bases, 6 bases remained unmatched. Patients counted as stable if ophthalmopathy did not develop within 18 months. Uncontrolled infection, other autoimmune disease, pregnancy and lactation each barred patients from inclusion. The sample taken for sequencing was blood. The J gene is TRBJ2-7, the V gene TRBV2, with 7 bases that match TRBD1. The TCR originated in a man between 18 and 29 years old with Graves' hyperthyroidism. The CDR3 sequence is CASNLGQSSYEQYF. As DNA, the CDR3 is TGTGCCAGCAATTTGGGACAGAGCTCCTACGAGCAGTACTTC. The whole variable domain, remainder taken from reference TRBV2 and TRBJ2-7, is EPEVTQTPSHQVTQMGQEVILRCVPISNHLYFYWYRQILGQKVEFLVSFYNNEISEKSEIFDDQFSVERPDGSNFTLKIRSTKLEDSAMYFCASNLGQSSYEQYFGPGTRLTVT.